These 14 T cell receptor beta chains were all obtained from the same sample, sequenced in a study of regulatory T cells in long-lasting Graves disease. The TCR beta library used iRepertoire HTBI primers with Arm-PCR amplification of CDR3. TCRdb re-analysed the multiplex PCR reads in MiXCR, keeping a single row per CDR3 protein. The data show about 620,000 distinct CDR3 sequences, roughly 15% seen once. Time point defined: newly diagnosed GD, antithyroid drugs for less than 3 months. Making the TCR library involved RNA that had been extracted from PBMCs. The sample was also reused in another study, on T cells in Graves' hyperthyroidism and ophthalmopathy.

The sample consisted of peripheral blood mononuclear cells (PBMCs), taken at new diagnosis, from a patient treated with antithyroid drugs. All receptors derive from a woman under 40 with Graves disease.

The chain is built from TRBV5-6 and TRBJ2-3; D unresolved. V was shortened by 2 bases and J by 2 bases, with 18 bases between the two germline ends. Germline V gene lookup returns CDR1 SGHDT and CDR2 YYEEEE. The CDR3 is made up of 17 amino acids. CDR3 nucleotide sequence: TGTGCCAGCAGCTTTCAATTGGGGTTACCCGCCACAGATACGCAGTATTTT. Its translation is CASSFQLGLPATDTQYF.

This clonotype came up many times. The chain joins TRBV28 to TRBJ1-3; no definite D call. Looked up from germline, CDR1 is MDHEN and CDR2 is SYDVKM. CDR3 length: 14 residues. V was trimmed by 7 bases and J by 0 bases, leaving 10 bases between them. CDR3 DNA sequence: TGTGCCAGCACCCACGGTACCTCTGGAAACACCATATATTTT. Translating gives CASTHGTSGNTIYF.

The table lists this clonotype with many counts. This rearrangement joins TRBV12-5 to TRBJ1-1; unclear D gene. Between the trimmed V and J ends, which lost 4 bases and 3 bases, there was a span of 9 bases. This CDR3 is built from 13 residues. Per the germline V gene, CDR1 is LGHNT and CDR2 is FRNRAP. The CDR3 DNA reads as TGTGCTAGTGGTTCCGACATCTACACTGAAGCTTTCTTT. This gives the protein CASGSDIYTEAFF.

This clonotype was counted at least ten times. The rearrangement joins TRBV11-2 to TRBJ2-3; D is undetermined. The V and J ends lost 5 bases and 0 bases respectively, with 6 bases between them. The length of the CDR3 is 13 residues. Germline V CDR1 and CDR2: SGHAT, FQNNGV. The CDR3 region is CASSGPSTDTQYF. CDR3 bases: TGTGCCAGCAGCGGACCTAGCACAGATACGCAGTATTTT.

This clonotype showed up many times. J is TRBJ2-1 and V is TRBV29-1; tentative D call: TRBD1 (6 bases). CDR1 and CDR2 from the germline V gene are SQVTM and ANQGSEA. V was pared by 3 bases and J by 8 bases, with 20 bases between. This CDR3 is 15 amino acids long. DNA of the CDR3: TGCAGCGTTGATCCCTCAGGGGTTGGGATGGATGAGCAGTTCTTC. This sequence encodes CSVDPSGVGMDEQFF.

This clonotype was detected many times. The chain is built from TRBV11-2 and TRBJ1-1, with no clear D. This CDR3 region has 14 residues. Looked up from germline, CDR1 is SGHAT and CDR2 is FQNNGV. The V and J ends lost 5 bases and 1 base respectively, with 11 bases between them. CDR3 coding DNA: TGTGCCAGCAGCATATTGCCGGGGAACACTGAAGCTTTCTTT. Translated: CASSILPGNTEAFF.

The J gene is TRBJ2-5, the V gene TRBV6-8; 7 bases match TRBD1. Germline CDR1 MNHGY, CDR2 SAAAGT. CDR3 length equals 16 residues. V lost 7 bases and J lost 5; bases outside the gene matches: 16. This CDR3 reads CASNEKSRQGGETQYF. CDR3 DNA sequence: TGTGCCAGCAATGAAAAATCTCGACAGGGTGGGGAGACCCAGTACTTC.

This clonotype has at least ten counts. This sequence joins TRBV27 and TRBJ2-7; 15 bases are a match to TRBD2. In germline, CDR1 is MNHEY, CDR2 SMNVEV (reference sequence). The ends lost 0 bases at V and 6 bases at J; junction bases unmatched: 15. The CDR3 sequence is 20 residues long. This CDR3 is CASSLSWLGGLAGGSGEQYF. CDR3 sequence (DNA): TGTGCCAGCAGTTTATCCTGGCTGGGGGGACTAGCGGGAGGCTCCGGCGAGCAGTACTTC.

This clonotype was found many times. CDR3 DNA: TGTGCCAGCAGCTTAACAGGCTATGGCTACACCTTC. Translation gives CASSLTGYGYTF. The chain combines TRBV7-9 with TRBJ1-2; TRBD1 might be the D (5 bases). V was clipped by 2 bases and J by 4 bases, with 5 bases between them. CDR3 length: 12 residues. Germline-derived CDR1 and CDR2 are SEHNR and FQNEAQ (reference sequence). The whole variable domain, filled in from reference TRBV7-9 and TRBJ1-2, reads DTGVSQNPRHKITKRGQNVTFRCDPISEHNRLYWYRQTLGQGPEFLTYFQNEAQLEKSRLLSDRFSAERPKGSFSTLEIQRTEQGDSAMYLCASSLTGYGYTFGSGTRLTVV.

In this sample, this clonotype turned up a few times. The V gene is TRBV18, the J gene TRBJ2-7, with 9 bases fitting TRBD1. Germline-derived CDR1 and CDR2 are KGHSH and LQKENI. The CDR3 extends over 15 amino acids. V was clipped by 1 base and J by 3 bases; unmatched bases: 4. CDR3 sequence reads: CASSPQGDRVYEQYF. Here the CDR3 DNA reads TGTGCCAGCTCACCACAAGGGGACAGGGTCTACGAGCAGTACTTC.

The V and J genes are TRBV4-2 and TRBJ1-5, with D unresolved. V was shortened by 0 bases and J by 4 bases, with 10 bases between the two germline ends. This CDR3 comprises 15 residues. Germline CDR1 reads LGHNA; CDR2 reads YNFKEQ. CDR3: CASSQESRPNQPQHF. For the CDR3, the DNA is TGTGCCAGCAGCCAAGAAAGCAGGCCAAATCAGCCCCAGCATTTT.

This clonotype was seen repeatedly, ten times or more. The rearrangement joins TRBV28 to TRBJ2-7; possibly TRBD2 for D (6 bases). V lost 2 bases to trimming and J lost 2 bases, with 13 bases between them. The CDR3 extends over 15 amino acids. Germline-derived CDR1 and CDR2 are MDHEN and SYDVKM. CDR3 sequence (DNA): TGTGCCAGCAGTTTACCGGGACTCCTGCCCTACGAGCAGTACTTC. Translation gives CASSLPGLLPYEQYF.

This clonotype was counted only a few times. The chain has TRBV7-8 and TRBJ2-3, with D possibly being TRBD2 (6 bases). V lost 1 base to trimming and J lost 5 bases, with 19 bases between them. The CDR3 runs 17 residues. Per the germline V gene, CDR1 is SGHVS and CDR2 is FQNEAQ. The DNA of the CDR3 is TGTGCCAGCAGCTTAGGTTCCTTTCCGGGGGTAGAAGATACGCAGTATTTT. Amino acids: CASSLGSFPGVEDTQYF.

The J gene is TRBJ1-4, the V gene TRBV12-3 or TRBV12-4; D unresolved. V was clipped by 5 bases and J by 4 bases, with 5 bases between them. The CDR3 sequence is 12 residues long. CDR3 region: CASSQVNEKLFF. The CDR3 DNA follows: TGTGCCAGCAGTCAGGTTAATGAAAAACTGTTTTTT.